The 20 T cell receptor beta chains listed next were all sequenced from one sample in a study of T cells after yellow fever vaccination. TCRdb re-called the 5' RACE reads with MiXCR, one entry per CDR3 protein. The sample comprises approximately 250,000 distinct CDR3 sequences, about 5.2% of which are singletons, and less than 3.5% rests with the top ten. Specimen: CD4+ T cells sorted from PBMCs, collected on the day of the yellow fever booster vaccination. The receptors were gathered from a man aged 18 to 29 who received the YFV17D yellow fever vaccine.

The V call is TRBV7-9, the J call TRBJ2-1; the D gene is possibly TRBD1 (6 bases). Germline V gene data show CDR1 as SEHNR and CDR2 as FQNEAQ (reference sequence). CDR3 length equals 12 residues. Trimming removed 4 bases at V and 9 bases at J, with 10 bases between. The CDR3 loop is CASSSGVGEQFF. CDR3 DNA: TGTGCCAGCAGCTCAGGGGTAGGTGAGCAGTTCTTC.

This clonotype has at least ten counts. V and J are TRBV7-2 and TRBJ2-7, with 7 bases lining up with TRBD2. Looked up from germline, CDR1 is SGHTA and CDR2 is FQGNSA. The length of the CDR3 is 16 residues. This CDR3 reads CASSLDSGFSSGSLTV. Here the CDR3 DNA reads TGTGCCAGCAGCTTAGATAGTGGATTCTCTAGCGGCTCTCTCACAGTC.

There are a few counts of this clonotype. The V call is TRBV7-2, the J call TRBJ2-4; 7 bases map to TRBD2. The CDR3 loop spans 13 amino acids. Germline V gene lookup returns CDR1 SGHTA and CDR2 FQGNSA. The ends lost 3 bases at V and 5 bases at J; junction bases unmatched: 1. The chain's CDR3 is CASSFAGENIQYF. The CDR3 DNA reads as TGTGCCAGCAGCTTCGCGGGGGAAAACATTCAGTACTTC.

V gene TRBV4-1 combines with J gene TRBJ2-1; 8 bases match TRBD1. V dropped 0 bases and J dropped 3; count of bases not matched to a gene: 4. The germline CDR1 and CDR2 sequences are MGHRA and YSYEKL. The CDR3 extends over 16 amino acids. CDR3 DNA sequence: TGCGCCAGCAGCCAAGAGCAGGGGGCGGGCTACAATGAGCAGTTCTTC. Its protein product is CASSQEQGAGYNEQFF.

The CDR3 spells CASSLGEWREQYV. The CDR3, as DNA: TGTGCCAGCAGCTTGGGGGAGTGGCGCGAGCAGTACGTC. The J gene is TRBJ2-7, the V gene TRBV7-9; D is possibly TRBD1 or TRBD2 (5 bases each). Trimming left V 3 bases short and J 6 bases short, with 12 bases between. Looked up from germline, CDR1 is SEHNR and CDR2 is FQNEAQ (reference sequence). The CDR3 spans 13 residues.

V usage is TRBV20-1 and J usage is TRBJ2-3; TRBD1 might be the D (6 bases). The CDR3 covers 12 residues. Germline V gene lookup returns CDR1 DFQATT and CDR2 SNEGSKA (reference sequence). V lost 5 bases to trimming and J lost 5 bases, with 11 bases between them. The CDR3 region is CSASLQGDTQYF. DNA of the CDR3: TGCAGTGCTTCACTACAGGGAGATACGCAGTATTTT.

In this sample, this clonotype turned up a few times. The CDR3 DNA sequence: TGTGCCAGTAGGACGCCCAATACAGGGGCCAACTATGGCTACACCTTC. Encoded protein: CASRTPNTGANYGYTF. The genes are TRBV19 and TRBJ1-2; 7 bases agree with TRBD1. Germline CDR1 LNHDA, CDR2 SQIVND (reference sequence). The CDR3 totals 16 residues. V dropped 6 bases and J dropped 2; count of bases not matched to a gene: 12. Together with reference TRBV19 and TRBJ1-2, the CDR3 gives the full variable domain: DGGITQSPKYLFRKEGQNVTLSCEQNLNHDAMYWYRQDPGQGLRLIYYSQIVNDFQKGDIAEGYSVSREKKESFPLTVTSAQKNPTAFYLCASRTPNTGANYGYTFGSGTRLTVV.

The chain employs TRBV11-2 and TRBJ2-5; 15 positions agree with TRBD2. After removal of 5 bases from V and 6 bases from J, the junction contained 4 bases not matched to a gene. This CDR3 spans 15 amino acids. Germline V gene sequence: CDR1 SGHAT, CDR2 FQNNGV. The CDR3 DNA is TGTGCCAGCAGCAAGGGACTAGCGGGGGGTCAGACCCAGTACTTC. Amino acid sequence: CASSKGLAGGQTQYF. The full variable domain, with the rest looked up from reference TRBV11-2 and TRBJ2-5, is EAGVAQSPRYKIIEKRQSVAFWCNPISGHATLYWYQQILGQGPKLLIQFQNNGVVDDSQLPKDRFSAERLKGVDSTLKIQPAKLEDSAVYLCASSKGLAGGQTQYFGPGTRLLVL.

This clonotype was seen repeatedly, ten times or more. The CDR3 is CASSAGTSITDTQYF. In DNA form, the CDR3 reads TGTGCCAGCAGCGCCGGGACTAGTATCACAGATACGCAGTATTTT. V gene TRBV7-9 combines with J gene TRBJ2-3, with 8 bases aligning to TRBD2. With 5 bases clipped from V and 2 bases from J, the junction kept 6 bases outside the gene matches. The CDR3 covers 15 residues. Per germline, CDR1 SEHNR and CDR2 FQNEAQ (reference sequence).

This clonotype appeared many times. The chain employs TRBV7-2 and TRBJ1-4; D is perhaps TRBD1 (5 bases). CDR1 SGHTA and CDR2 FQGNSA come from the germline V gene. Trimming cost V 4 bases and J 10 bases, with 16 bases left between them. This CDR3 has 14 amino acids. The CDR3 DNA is TGTGCCAGCAGCTCAAGTCTGGGGGAGGGAAAACTGTTTTTT. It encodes CASSSSLGEGKLFF.

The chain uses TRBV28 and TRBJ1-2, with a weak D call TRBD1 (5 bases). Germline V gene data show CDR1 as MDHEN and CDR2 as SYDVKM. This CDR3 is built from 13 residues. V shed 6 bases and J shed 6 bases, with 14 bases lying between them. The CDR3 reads CASSPGGINGYTF. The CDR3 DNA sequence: TGTGCCAGCAGCCCCGGGGGTATCAATGGCTACACCTTC.

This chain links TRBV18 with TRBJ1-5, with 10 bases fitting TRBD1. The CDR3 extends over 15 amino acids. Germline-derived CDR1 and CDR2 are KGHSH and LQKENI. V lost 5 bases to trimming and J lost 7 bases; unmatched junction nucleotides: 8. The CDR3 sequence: CASSATGGFGQPQHF. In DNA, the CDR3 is TGTGCCAGCTCAGCGACAGGGGGCTTCGGGCAGCCCCAGCATTTT.

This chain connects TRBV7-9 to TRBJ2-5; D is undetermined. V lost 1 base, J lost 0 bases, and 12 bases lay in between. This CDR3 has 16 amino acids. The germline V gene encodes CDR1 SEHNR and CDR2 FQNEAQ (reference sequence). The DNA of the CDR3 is TGTGCCAGCAGCTTAGGACGGCGGAACGACCAAGAGACCCAGTACTTC. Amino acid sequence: CASSLGRRNDQETQYF.

In nucleotides, the CDR3 is TGCAGTGCTAGAGATTCCGACAGGGCCCAGCATTTT. Translating it yields CSARDSDRAQHF. The chain has TRBV20-1 and TRBJ1-5; 7 nucleotides line up with TRBD1. The length of the CDR3 is 12 residues. The junction had 4 bases not matched to a gene; V was cut back by 0 bases and J by 11 bases. CDR1 and CDR2 (germline): DFQATT, SNEGSKA (reference sequence).

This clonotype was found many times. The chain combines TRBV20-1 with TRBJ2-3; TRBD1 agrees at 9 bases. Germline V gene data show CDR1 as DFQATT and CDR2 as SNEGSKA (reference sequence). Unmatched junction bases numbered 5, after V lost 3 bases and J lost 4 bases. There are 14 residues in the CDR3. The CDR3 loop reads CSARGDRVSDTQYF. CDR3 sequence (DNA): TGCAGTGCTAGGGGGGACAGGGTCTCAGATACGCAGTATTTT.

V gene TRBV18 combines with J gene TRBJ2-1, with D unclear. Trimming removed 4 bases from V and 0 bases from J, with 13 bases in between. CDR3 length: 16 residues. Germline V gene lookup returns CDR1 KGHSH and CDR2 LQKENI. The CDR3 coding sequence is TGTGCCAGCTCACTACCGAACTTCCCCTCCTACAATGAGCAGTTCTTC. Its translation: CASSLPNFPSYNEQFF.

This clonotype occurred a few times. CDR3 loop: CASSWRGAREKLFF. Written as DNA, the CDR3 is TGTGCCAGCAGCTGGAGGGGGGCGCGGGAAAAACTGTTTTTT. V is TRBV7-2 and J is TRBJ1-4; weak D call: TRBD1 (6 bases). The V and J ends lost 4 bases and 8 bases respectively, with 14 bases between them. Per germline, CDR1 SGHTA and CDR2 FQGNSA. The CDR3 is 14 residues long.

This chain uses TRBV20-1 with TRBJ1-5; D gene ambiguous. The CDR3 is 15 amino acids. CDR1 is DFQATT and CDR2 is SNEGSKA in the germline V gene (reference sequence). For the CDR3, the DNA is TGCATTTGCTGGGGAAGCCAAGGTAGCAATCAGCCCCAGCATTTT. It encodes CICWGSQGSNQPQHF.

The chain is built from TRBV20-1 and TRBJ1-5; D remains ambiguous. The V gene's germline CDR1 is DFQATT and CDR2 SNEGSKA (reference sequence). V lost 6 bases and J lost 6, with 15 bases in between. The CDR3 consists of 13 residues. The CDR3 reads CSAPTPGPQPQHF. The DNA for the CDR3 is TGCAGTGCCCCGACTCCGGGTCCTCAGCCCCAGCATTTT.

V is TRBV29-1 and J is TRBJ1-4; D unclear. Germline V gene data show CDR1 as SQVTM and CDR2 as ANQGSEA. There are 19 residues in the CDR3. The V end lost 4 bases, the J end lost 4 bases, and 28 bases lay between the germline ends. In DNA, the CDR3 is TGCAGCGTTGTGGTTCAAGAGGGTTCATCCGGGTTCTATAATGAAAAACTGTTTTTT. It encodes CSVVVQEGSSGFYNEKLFF.